Below, 16 T cell receptor beta chains from the same sample are listed, as sequenced in a study of blood T cell repertoires in COVID-19 (dated by TCRdb to between 2020 and 2021). The receptor library was made with the immunoSEQ multiplex PCR assay. Here the immuneACCESS table is served through TCRdb, limited to in-frame sequences with V and J called. Missing clones are a known gap in these copies; in checked studies unresolved V genes cover under half, and the rest lacks a known reason. Here the sample has approximately 250,000 clones; about 87% occur a single time. The ten largest clones take up around 5% of the sample. Sequencing was performed on peripheral blood. Source of these receptors: a woman between 55 and 75 years old with COVID-19, enrolled during active disease.

The CDR3 protein is CASSQGGRRVNEQYF. As DNA, the CDR3 is TGTGCCAGCAGCCAAGGCGGACGGCGGGTGAACGAGCAGTACTTC. This chain connects TRBV3-1 (or the pseudogene TRBV3-2) to TRBJ2-7; D perhaps matches TRBD2 (5 bases). V lost 1 base to trimming and J lost 5 bases, with 15 bases between them. From germline, CDR1 is LGHDT and CDR2 YNNKEL (reference sequence). The CDR3 spans 15 residues.

This chain links TRBV30 with TRBJ1-5; tentatively, D is TRBD1 (6 bases). The CDR3 runs to 13 residues. Germline V lookup: CDR1 GTSNPN, CDR2 SVGIG (reference sequence). Between the trimmed V and J ends, which lost 5 bases and 8 bases, there was a span of 16 bases. DNA of the CDR3: TGTGCCTGGGCTTACGGAGAGGGGGAGCCCCAGCATTTT. Translation gives CAWAYGEGEPQHF.

The J gene is TRBJ2-3, the V gene TRBV24-1, with TRBD2 identical over 15 bases. The germline gives CDR1 KGHDR, CDR2 SFDVKD. The CDR3 sequence is 19 residues long. V shed 5 bases and J 0 bases; nucleotides not matched to a gene: 8. CDR3 DNA: TGTGCCACCAGTGCTACCGGGACTAGCGGGAGGAGTAGCACAGATACGCAGTATTTT. It specifies CATSATGTSGRSSTDTQYF.

J is TRBJ1-4 and V is TRBV18; D perhaps matches TRBD1 (6 bases). Germline V gene sequence: CDR1 KGHSH, CDR2 LQKENI. V was clipped by 4 bases and J by 7 bases, with 16 bases between them. The CDR3 length is 15 residues. The CDR3 loop is CASSHTKGVGEKLFF. The CDR3 DNA sequence: TGTGCCAGCTCACATACAAAGGGGGTCGGTGAAAAACTGTTTTTT.

CDR3 sequence (DNA): TGTGCCAGCAGCTCCGGGACTAGCGGGACGGGGGAGACCCAGTACTTC. It encodes CASSSGTSGTGETQYF. The chain has TRBV11-3 and TRBJ2-5, with TRBD2 matching over 13 bases. The CDR3 contains 16 residues. The ends lost 4 bases at V and 5 bases at J; junction bases unmatched: 7. Germline V gene sequence: CDR1 SGHNT, CDR2 YENEEA.

The rearrangement joins TRBV6-5 to TRBJ2-7, with 11 bases matching TRBD1. The CDR3 loop spans 15 amino acids. Per germline, CDR1 MNHEY and CDR2 SVGAGI. With V trimmed by 1 base and J by 5 bases, 4 bases remained unmatched. CDR3 sequence reads: CASSYLGQGVHEQYF. In DNA, the CDR3 is TGTGCCAGCAGTTACTTGGGACAGGGGGTACACGAGCAGTACTTC.

This rearrangement joins TRBV27 to TRBJ1-2; D gene unclear. The germline V gene encodes CDR1 MNHEY and CDR2 SMNVEV (reference sequence). Trimming removed 7 bases from V and 0 bases from J, with 15 bases in between. The CDR3 length is 15 residues. CDR3: CASKEGGFANYGYTF. Here the CDR3 DNA reads TGTGCCAGCAAGGAGGGAGGGTTCGCTAACTATGGCTACACCTTC.

This clone was observed once. The genes are TRBV2 and TRBJ2-1; D ambiguous. There are 15 residues in the CDR3. V shed 3 bases and J shed 2 bases, with 11 bases lying between them. CDR1 and CDR2 from the germline V gene are SNHLY and FYNNEI. The CDR3 sequence is CASSEKQTTYNEQFF. The CDR3 bases are TGTGCCAGCAGTGAGAAGCAGACAACCTACAATGAGCAGTTCTTC.

The rearrangement links TRBV7-9 to TRBJ1-1, with 7 nucleotides matching TRBD1. CDR3 length equals 16 residues. The V segment lost 5 bases and the J segment 1 base; nucleotides outside the gene matches: 10. Germline V gives CDR1 SEHNR, CDR2 FQNEAQ (reference sequence). The CDR3 nucleotides read TGTGCCAGCAGCCACCGACAGGGAGTGAGGAACACTGAAGCTTTCTTT. Translating it yields CASSHRQGVRNTEAFF.

The V call is TRBV27, the J call TRBJ1-2; possibly TRBD1 for D (5 bases). CDR1 and CDR2 from the germline V gene are MNHEY and SMNVEV (reference sequence). V was clipped by 5 bases and J by 2 bases, with 12 bases between them. This CDR3 comprises 14 residues. As DNA, the CDR3 is TGTGCCAGCAGTCCGTACGACAGAAACTATGGCTACACCTTC. This gives the protein CASSPYDRNYGYTF.

The chain is built from TRBV25-1 and TRBJ2-3; 7 nucleotides match TRBD2. This CDR3 is built from 15 residues. V dropped 3 bases and J dropped 5; count of bases not matched to a gene: 8. Germline CDR1 and CDR2: MGHDK and SYGVNS. The DNA of the CDR3 is TGTGCCAGCAGTGACCGGACTAGTAGTCGAGATACGCAGTATTTT. Its translation is CASSDRTSSRDTQYF.

The J gene is TRBJ2-3, the V gene TRBV7-3, with 10 bases matching TRBD1. This CDR3 is built from 16 residues. Germline CDR1 SGHTA, CDR2 FQGTGA. J was trimmed by 3 bases and V by 5 bases; bases with no gene match: 8. The CDR3 DNA sequence: TGTGCCAGCAGCCGCAATGGACAGGGGGTAACAGATACGCAGTATTTT. Translation gives CASSRNGQGVTDTQYF. Complete variable domain (other parts from reference TRBV7-3 and TRBJ2-3): GAGVSQTPSNKVTEKGKYVELRCDPISGHTALYWYRQSLGQGPEFLIYFQGTGAADDSGLPNDRFFAVRPEGSVSTLKIQRTERGDSAVYLCASSRNGQGVTDTQYFGPGTRLTVL.

This sequence joins TRBV4-1 and TRBJ2-3, with a tentative D call TRBD1 (6 bases). This CDR3 spans 15 amino acids. Germline V CDR1 and CDR2: MGHRA, YSYEKL. V shed 4 bases and J shed 4 bases, with 15 bases lying between them. The CDR3: CASSPRGWGADTQYF. For the CDR3, the DNA is TGCGCCAGCAGCCCGAGGGGGTGGGGAGCAGATACGCAGTATTTT.

The rearrangement links TRBV29-1 to TRBJ1-3; D gene uncertain. CDR1 and CDR2 (germline): SQVTM, ANQGSEA. The CDR3 covers 13 residues. The V end lost 4 bases, the J end lost 1 base, and 8 bases lay between the germline ends. The CDR3 sequence: CSVGVQSGNTIYF. CDR3 nucleotides: TGCAGCGTTGGTGTCCAGTCTGGAAACACCATATATTTT.

The genes are TRBV28 and TRBJ2-6; the D is unclear. In germline, CDR1 is MDHEN, CDR2 SYDVKM. This CDR3 has 15 residues. The CDR3 loop is CAIKAGGSGANVLTF. The CDR3 nucleotides read TGTGCTATAAAAGCCGGCGGCTCTGGGGCCAACGTCCTGACTTTC.

This sequence joins TRBV6-2 or TRBV6-3 and TRBJ2-7, with 7 bases fitting TRBD1. The J segment lost 0 bases and the V segment lost 2 bases, leaving 7 bases of the junction unmatched. Germline loops: CDR1 MNHEY, CDR2 SVGEGT. The CDR3 length is 16 residues. The CDR3 spells CASSYADRPNSYEQYF. The CDR3 DNA reads as TGTGCCAGCAGTTACGCGGACAGGCCTAACTCCTACGAGCAGTACTTC.